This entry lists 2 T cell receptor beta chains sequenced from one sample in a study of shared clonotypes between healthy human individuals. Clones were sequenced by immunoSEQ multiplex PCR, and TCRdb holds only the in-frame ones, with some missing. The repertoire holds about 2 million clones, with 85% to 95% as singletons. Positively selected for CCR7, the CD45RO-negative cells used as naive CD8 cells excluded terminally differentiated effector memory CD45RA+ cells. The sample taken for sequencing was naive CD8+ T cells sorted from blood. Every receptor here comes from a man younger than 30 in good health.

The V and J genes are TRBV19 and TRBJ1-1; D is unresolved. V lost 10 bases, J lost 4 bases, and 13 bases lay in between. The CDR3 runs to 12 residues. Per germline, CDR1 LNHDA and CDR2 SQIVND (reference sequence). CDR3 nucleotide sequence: TGTGCCACTTCAGGCTATGGCACTGAAGCTTTCTTT. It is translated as CATSGYGTEAFF.

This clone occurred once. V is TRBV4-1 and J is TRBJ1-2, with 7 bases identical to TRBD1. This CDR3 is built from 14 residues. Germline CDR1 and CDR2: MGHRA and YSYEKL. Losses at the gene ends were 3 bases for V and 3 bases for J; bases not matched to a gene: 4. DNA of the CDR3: TGCGCCAGCAGCCAGTCCAGGGGGGACTATGGCTACACCTTC. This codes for CASSQSRGDYGYTF.